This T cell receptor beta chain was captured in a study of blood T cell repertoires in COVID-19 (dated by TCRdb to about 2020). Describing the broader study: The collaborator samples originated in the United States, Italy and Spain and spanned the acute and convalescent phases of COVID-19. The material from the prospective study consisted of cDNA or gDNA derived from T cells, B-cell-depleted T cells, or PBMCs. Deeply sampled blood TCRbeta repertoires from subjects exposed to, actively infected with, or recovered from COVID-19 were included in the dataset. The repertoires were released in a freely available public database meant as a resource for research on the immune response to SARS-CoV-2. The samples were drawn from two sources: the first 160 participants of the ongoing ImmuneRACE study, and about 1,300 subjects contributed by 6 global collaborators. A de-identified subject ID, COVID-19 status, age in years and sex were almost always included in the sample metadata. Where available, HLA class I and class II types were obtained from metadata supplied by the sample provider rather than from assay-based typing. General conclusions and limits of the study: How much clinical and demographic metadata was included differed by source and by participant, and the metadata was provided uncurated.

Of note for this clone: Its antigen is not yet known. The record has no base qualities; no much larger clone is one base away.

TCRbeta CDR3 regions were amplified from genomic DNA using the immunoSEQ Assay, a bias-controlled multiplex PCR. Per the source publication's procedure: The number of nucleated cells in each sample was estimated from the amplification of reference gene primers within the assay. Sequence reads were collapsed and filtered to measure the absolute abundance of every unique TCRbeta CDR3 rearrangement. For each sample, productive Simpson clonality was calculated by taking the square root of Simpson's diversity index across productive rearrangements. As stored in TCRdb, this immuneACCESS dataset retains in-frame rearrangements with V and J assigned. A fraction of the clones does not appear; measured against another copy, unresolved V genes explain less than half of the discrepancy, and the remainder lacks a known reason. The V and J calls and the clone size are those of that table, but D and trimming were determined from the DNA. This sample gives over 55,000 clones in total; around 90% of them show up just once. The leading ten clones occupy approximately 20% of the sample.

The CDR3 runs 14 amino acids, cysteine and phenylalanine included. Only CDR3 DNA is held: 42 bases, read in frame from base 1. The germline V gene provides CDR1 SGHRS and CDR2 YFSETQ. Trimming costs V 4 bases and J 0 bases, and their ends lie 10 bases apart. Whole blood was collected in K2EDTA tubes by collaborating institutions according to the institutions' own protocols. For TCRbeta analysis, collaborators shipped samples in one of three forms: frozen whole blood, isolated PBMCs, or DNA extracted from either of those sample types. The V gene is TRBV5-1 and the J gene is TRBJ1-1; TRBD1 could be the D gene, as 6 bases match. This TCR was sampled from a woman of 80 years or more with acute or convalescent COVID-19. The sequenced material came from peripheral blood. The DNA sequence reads TGCGCCAGCAGCGGCAGGGGTATGAACACTGAAGCTTTCTTT. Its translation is CASSGRGMNTEAFF.